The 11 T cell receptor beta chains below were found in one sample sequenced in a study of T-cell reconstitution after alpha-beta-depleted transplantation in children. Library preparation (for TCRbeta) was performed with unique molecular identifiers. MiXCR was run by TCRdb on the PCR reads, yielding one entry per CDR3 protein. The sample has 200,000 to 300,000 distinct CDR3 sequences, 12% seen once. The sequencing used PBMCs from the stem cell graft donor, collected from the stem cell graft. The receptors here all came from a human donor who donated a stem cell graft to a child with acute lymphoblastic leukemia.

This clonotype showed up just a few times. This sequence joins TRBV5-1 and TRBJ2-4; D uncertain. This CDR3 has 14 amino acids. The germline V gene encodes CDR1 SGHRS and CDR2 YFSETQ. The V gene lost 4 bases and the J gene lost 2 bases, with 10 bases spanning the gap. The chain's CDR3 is CASSGLEPKNIQYF. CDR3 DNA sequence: TGCGCCAGCAGCGGTTTGGAACCCAAAAACATTCAGTACTTC.

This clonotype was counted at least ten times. CDR3 region: CASSLSTSGGREQYF. DNA for the CDR3: TGTGCCAGCAGTTTATCGACCTCCGGGGGTAGGGAGCAGTACTTC. The V and J genes are TRBV27 and TRBJ2-7, with a tentative D call TRBD2 (6 bases). The V gene's germline CDR1 is MNHEY and CDR2 SMNVEV (reference sequence). The CDR3 contains 15 residues. V shed 0 bases and J shed 7 bases, with 16 bases lying between them.

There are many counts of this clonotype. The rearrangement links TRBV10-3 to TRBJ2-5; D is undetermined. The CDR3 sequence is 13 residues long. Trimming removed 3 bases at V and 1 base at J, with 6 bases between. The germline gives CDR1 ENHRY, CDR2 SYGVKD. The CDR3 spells CAISENIQETQYF. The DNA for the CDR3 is TGTGCCATCAGTGAAAACATCCAAGAGACCCAGTACTTC.

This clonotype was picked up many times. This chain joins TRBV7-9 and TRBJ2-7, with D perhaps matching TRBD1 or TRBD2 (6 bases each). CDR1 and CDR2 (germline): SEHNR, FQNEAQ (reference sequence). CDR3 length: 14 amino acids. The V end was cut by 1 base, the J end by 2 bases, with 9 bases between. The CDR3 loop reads CASSLEGGPYEQYF. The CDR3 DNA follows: TGTGCCAGCAGCTTAGAAGGGGGGCCCTACGAGCAGTACTTC. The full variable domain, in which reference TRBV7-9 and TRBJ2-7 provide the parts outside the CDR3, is DTGVSQNPRHKITKRGQNVTFRCDPISEHNRLYWYRQTLGQGPEFLTYFQNEAQLEKSRLLSDRFSAERPKGSFSTLEIQRTEQGDSAMYLCASSLEGGPYEQYFGPGTRLTVT.

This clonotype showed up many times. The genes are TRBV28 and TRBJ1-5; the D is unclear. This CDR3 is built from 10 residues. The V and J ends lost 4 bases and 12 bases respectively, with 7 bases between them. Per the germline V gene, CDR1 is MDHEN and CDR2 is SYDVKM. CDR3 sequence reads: CASSSYDQHF. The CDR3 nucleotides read TGTGCCAGCAGTTCGTATGACCAGCATTTT.

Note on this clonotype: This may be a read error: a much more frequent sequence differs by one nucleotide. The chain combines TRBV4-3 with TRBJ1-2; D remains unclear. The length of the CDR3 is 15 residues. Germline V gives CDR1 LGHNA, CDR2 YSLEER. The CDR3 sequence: CASSQDRLTNYGYAF. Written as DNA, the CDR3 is TGCGCCAGCAGCCAAGATAGGCTGACTAACTATGGCTACGCCTTC.

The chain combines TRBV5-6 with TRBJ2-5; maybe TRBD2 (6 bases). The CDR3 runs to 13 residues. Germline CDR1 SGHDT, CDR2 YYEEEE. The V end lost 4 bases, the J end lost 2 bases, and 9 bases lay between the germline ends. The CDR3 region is CASSHGTQETQYF. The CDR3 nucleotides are TGTGCCAGCAGCCACGGGACTCAAGAGACCCAGTACTTC.

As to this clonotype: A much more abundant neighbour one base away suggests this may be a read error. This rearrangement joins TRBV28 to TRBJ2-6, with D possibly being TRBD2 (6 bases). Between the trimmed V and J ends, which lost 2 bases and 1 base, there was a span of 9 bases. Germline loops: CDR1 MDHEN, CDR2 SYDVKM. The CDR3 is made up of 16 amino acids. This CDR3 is CASSLVGGSGANVLTF. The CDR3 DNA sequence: TGTGCCAGCAGTTTAGTGGGGGGATCTGGGGCCAACGTCCTGACTTTC.

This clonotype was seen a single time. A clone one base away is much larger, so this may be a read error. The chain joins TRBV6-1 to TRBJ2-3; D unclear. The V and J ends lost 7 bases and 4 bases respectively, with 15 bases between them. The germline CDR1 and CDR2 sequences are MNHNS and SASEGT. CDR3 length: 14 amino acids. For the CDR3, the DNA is TGTGCCAGCACCCTGAGGCGTATCGCAGATACGCAGTATTTT. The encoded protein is CASTLRRIADTQYF.

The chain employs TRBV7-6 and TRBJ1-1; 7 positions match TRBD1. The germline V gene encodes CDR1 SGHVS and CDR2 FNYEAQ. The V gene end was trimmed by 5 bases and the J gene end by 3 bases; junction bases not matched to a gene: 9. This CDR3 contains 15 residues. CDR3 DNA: TGTGCCAGCAGCCTGACAGGGAATTGGGACACTGAAGCTTTCTTT. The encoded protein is CASSLTGNWDTEAFF.

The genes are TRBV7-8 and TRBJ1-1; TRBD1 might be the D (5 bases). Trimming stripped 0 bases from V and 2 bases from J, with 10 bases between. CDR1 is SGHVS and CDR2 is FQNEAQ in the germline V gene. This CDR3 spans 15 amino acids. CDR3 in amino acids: CASSLARGGNTEAFF. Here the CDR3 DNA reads TGTGCCAGCAGCTTAGCGCGGGGGGGAAACACTGAAGCTTTCTTT.